This is a list of T cell receptor beta chains from one sample in a study of beta chain features in type 1 diabetes. Libraries were prepared by immunoSEQ multiplex PCR; TCRdb keeps only in-frame clonotypes and omits some of them. The sample lists about 650,000 clones; under 15% were seen once. Sequenced material: naive CD4+ T cells from blood. The receptors were sampled from a man aged 25 to 40 with type 1 diabetes. CDR3s include the opening cysteine and the closing phenylalanine or tryptophan. D genes are given only for firm matches. Clone size is shown for a subset of rows, as once, few, many or a class of expanded clone.

D	J	V	size	CDR3	DNA
-	TRBJ2-1	TRBV7-2	few	CASSPAVRGKEQFF	TGTGCCAGCAGCCCCGCGGTCAGGGGAAAGGAGCAGTTCTTC
TRBD1	TRBJ2-7	TRBV7-8	-	CASSSGQGSSEQYF	TGTGCCAGCAGCTCCGGACAGGGGTCATCCGAGCAGTACTTC
TRBD1	TRBJ2-5	TRBV18	few	CASVGQEKETQYF	TGTGCCAGCGTAGGACAGGAGAAAGAGACCCAGTACTTC
-	TRBJ2-2	TRBV7-9	few	CASSLSSTNTGELFF	TGTGCCAGCAGCTTATCCAGCACGAACACCGGGGAGCTGTTTTTT
-	TRBJ2-7	TRBV7-2	few	CASSPSGGEAYEQYF	TGTGCCAGCAGCCCCTCGGGCGGCGAGGCCTACGAGCAGTACTTC
-	TRBJ2-1	TRBV4-3	-	CASSQDEGLHNEQFF	TGCGCCAGCAGCCAAGATGAGGGGTTACACAATGAGCAGTTCTTC
TRBD2	TRBJ2-1	TRBV5-4	-	CASSHGTSGGYNEQFF	TGTGCCAGCAGCCACGGGACTAGCGGGGGATACAATGAGCAGTTCTTC
-	TRBJ2-5	TRBV9	-	CASSVGGLAYQETQYF	TGTGCCAGCAGCGTAGGGGGACTCGCTTACCAAGAGACCCAGTACTTC
TRBD1	TRBJ2-4	TRBV7-2	few	CASPPAPPTGTGQNIQYF	TGTGCCAGCCCGCCTGCACCTCCAACCGGGACAGGGCAAAACATTCAGTACTTC
-	TRBJ2-2	TRBV7-3	few	CASRKQGSPGELFF	TGTGCCAGCCGGAAACAGGGTTCCCCCGGGGAGCTGTTTTTT
-	TRBJ2-7	TRBV7-9	few	CASSLVEDEQYF	TGTGCCAGCAGCTTAGTGGAGGACGAGCAGTACTTC
TRBD2	TRBJ2-1	TRBV29-1	few	CSVERAGGTIVWGEQFF	TGCAGCGTTGAAAGGGCCGGGGGGACTATCGTTTGGGGCGAGCAGTTCTTC
TRBD2	TRBJ2-1	TRBV27	few	CASPRGLGSYNEQFF	TGTGCCAGTCCCCGGGGACTAGGGTCCTACAATGAGCAGTTCTTC
-	TRBJ2-7	TRBV11-2	few	CASSLGLREQYF	TGTGCCAGCAGCTTAGGCCTGAGGGAGCAGTACTTC
TRBD1	TRBJ2-4	TRBV4-1	-	CASSPVLQGKRNIQYF	TGCGCCAGCAGCCCAGTCCTACAGGGGAAGCGGAACATTCAGTACTTC
-	TRBJ2-1	TRBV29-1	few	CSASNRGNEQFF	TGCAGCGCCTCAAATCGGGGGAATGAGCAGTTCTTC
-	TRBJ1-5	TRBV6-1	-	CASSESQGSHQPQHF	TGTGCCAGCAGTGAAAGTCAGGGCTCGCATCAGCCCCAGCATTTT
TRBD1	TRBJ2-2	TRBV5-6	-	CASSARDRGLRELFF	TGTGCCAGCAGCGCCCGGGACAGGGGGCTTAGGGAGCTGTTTTTT
-	TRBJ2-5	TRBV5-1	-	CASREGGGQETQYF	TGCGCCAGCAGAGAGGGCGGGGGCCAGGAGACCCAGTACTTC
-	TRBJ1-2	TRBV5-4	few	CASSFRGQNYGYTF	TGTGCCAGCAGCTTCAGGGGCCAGAACTATGGCTACACCTTC
TRBD1	TRBJ2-7	TRBV10-3	-	CAITMGQGASYEQYF	TGTGCCATCACCATGGGACAGGGGGCGTCTTACGAGCAGTACTTC
TRBD1	TRBJ1-6	TRBV18	-	CASSPGTDVVAPLHF	TGTGCCAGCTCACCAGGGACAGACGTCGTAGCTCCCCTCCACTTT
TRBD1	TRBJ1-1	TRBV14	-	CASSLRVPGQGTRPKAFF	TGTGCCAGCAGCCTACGAGTCCCGGGACAGGGAACAAGACCAAAAGCTTTCTTT
TRBD1	TRBJ2-3	TRBV27	few	CASSPPRWTGTGTDTQYF	TGTGCCAGCAGTCCCCCAAGATGGACAGGGACTGGCACAGATACGCAGTATTTT
-	TRBJ2-1	TRBV11-2	few	CASSSKILYNEQFF	TGTGCCAGCAGCTCCAAGATCCTCTACAATGAGCAGTTCTTC
-	TRBJ2-7	TRBV7-2	-	CASSLGSDSTYEQYF	TGTGCCAGCAGCTTAGGCTCGGACAGCACCTACGAGCAGTACTTC
TRBD1	TRBJ1-6	TRBV28	-	CASSSPGTGYSPLHF	TGTGCCAGCAGTTCCCCCGGGACAGGGTACTCACCCCTCCACTTT
TRBD1	TRBJ2-2	TRBV4-2	few	CASSQTWTGTDTGELFF	TGTGCCAGCAGCCAAACTTGGACAGGGACCGACACCGGGGAGCTGTTTTTT
TRBD1	TRBJ1-6	TRBV11-2	few	CASSPLQGDYNSPLHF	TGTGCCAGCAGCCCACTTCAGGGGGACTATAATTCACCCCTCCACTTT
-	TRBJ2-3	TRBV9	few	CASSSTDTQYF	TGTGCCAGCAGCTCCACAGATACGCAGTATTTT
-	TRBJ2-1	TRBV19	few	CASSIARGEQFF	TGTGCCAGTAGTATTGCGAGGGGTGAGCAGTTCTTC
-	TRBJ1-2	TRBV19	-	CASTTNYGYTF	TGTGCCAGTACCACAAACTATGGCTACACCTTC
TRBD2	TRBJ2-1	TRBV2	-	CASSVGDYNNEQFF	TGTGCCAGCAGTGTAGGGGACTATAACAATGAGCAGTTCTTC
-	TRBJ1-4	TRBV5-6	-	CASSDVIKDEKLFF	TGTGCCAGCAGCGACGTAATTAAGGATGAAAAACTGTTTTTT
TRBD2	TRBJ2-3	TRBV15	-	CATSRAQGTSGEGDTQYF	TGTGCCACCAGCAGAGCGCAAGGAACTAGCGGGGAGGGAGATACGCAGTATTTT
TRBD1	TRBJ2-1	TRBV29-1	few	CSVSRVRGTGGYLQFF	TGCAGCGTCTCCCGGGTCAGAGGGACAGGGGGCTATTTACAGTTCTTC
-	TRBJ1-5	TRBV7-6	-	CASSLGTGNQPQHF	TGTGCCAGCAGCTTAGGGACAGGCAATCAGCCCCAGCATTTT